One sample yielded the 5 T cell receptor beta chains listed below, sequenced in a study of cytomegalovirus exposure and HLA in healthy donors. TCRdb keeps only in-frame clones here, not all; method: immunoSEQ multiplex PCR. The sample yields 110,000 to 150,000 clones, about 95% seen once. The sequenced sample consisted of PBMCs. The receptors shown here come from a man aged 18 to 29 in good health and CMV-seropositive.

The J gene is TRBJ2-7, the V gene TRBV5-6; D remains unclear. The CDR3 runs to 13 residues. Germline assignment: CDR1 SGHDT and CDR2 YYEEEE. Trimming stripped 4 bases from V and 4 bases from J, with 12 bases between. As DNA, the CDR3 is TGTGCCAGCAGCGAATACACCCGATACGAGCAGTACTTC. Its translation: CASSEYTRYEQYF. Full variable domain (rest looked up from reference TRBV5-6 and TRBJ2-7): DAGVTQSPTHLIKTRGQQVTLRCSPKSGHDTVSWYQQALGQGPQFIFQYYEEEERQRGNFPDRFSGHQFPNYSSELNVNALLLGDSALYLCASSEYTRYEQYFGPGTRLTVT.

This rearrangement joins TRBV2 to TRBJ2-7; D gene unclear. CDR3 length: 11 residues. V was shortened by 2 bases and J by 5 bases, with 4 bases between the two germline ends. Germline assignment: CDR1 SNHLY and CDR2 FYNNEI. The CDR3 DNA reads as TGTGCCAGCAGTGAATCAAACGAGCAGTACTTC. The encoded protein is CASSESNEQYF.

This clone has a single count. The chain has TRBV27 and TRBJ2-5; 11 bases are shared with TRBD2. The CDR3 length is 16 residues. CDR1 MNHEY and CDR2 SMNVEV come from the germline V gene (reference sequence). V gave up 7 bases and J gave up 5 bases; unmatched junction bases: 12. CDR3 bases: TGTGCCAGCAATAGATACACTAGCGGGAGTCGGGAGACCCAGTACTTC. It specifies CASNRYTSGSRETQYF.

J is TRBJ2-1 and V is TRBV11-2; 11 bases match TRBD2. The CDR3 runs to 16 residues. The trim removed 5 bases at V and 10 bases at J, leaving 13 bases unmatched. Germline-derived CDR1 and CDR2 are SGHAT and FQNNGV. CDR3 sequence (DNA): TGTGCCAGCAGCGTTAGCGGGAGGGCCCCCAATGGGGAGCAGTTCTTC. Residues: CASSVSGRAPNGEQFF.

V usage is TRBV6-6 and J usage is TRBJ2-7; a weak D match, TRBD2 (6 bases). V lost 5 bases and J 5 bases, leaving 19 bases between the germline ends. This CDR3 is built from 15 residues. The V gene's germline CDR1 is MNHNY and CDR2 SVGAGI (reference sequence). CDR3 coding DNA: TGTGCCAGCAGTCAACATACTAGCTGGAGCGACGAGCAGTACTTC. It encodes CASSQHTSWSDEQYF.